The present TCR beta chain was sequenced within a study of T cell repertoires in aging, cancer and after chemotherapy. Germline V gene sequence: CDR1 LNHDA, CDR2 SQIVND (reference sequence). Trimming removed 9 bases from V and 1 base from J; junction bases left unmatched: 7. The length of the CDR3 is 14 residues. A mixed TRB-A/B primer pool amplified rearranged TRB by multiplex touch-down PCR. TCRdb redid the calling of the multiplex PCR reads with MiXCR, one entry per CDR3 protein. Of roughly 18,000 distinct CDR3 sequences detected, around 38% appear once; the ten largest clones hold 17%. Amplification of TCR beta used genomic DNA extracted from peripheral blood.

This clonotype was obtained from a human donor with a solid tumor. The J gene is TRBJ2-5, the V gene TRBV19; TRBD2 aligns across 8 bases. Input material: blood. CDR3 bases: TGTGCCAGCAGTGGGGCGGGGGGCCAAGAGACCCAGTACTTC. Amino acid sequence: CASSGAGGQETQYF.